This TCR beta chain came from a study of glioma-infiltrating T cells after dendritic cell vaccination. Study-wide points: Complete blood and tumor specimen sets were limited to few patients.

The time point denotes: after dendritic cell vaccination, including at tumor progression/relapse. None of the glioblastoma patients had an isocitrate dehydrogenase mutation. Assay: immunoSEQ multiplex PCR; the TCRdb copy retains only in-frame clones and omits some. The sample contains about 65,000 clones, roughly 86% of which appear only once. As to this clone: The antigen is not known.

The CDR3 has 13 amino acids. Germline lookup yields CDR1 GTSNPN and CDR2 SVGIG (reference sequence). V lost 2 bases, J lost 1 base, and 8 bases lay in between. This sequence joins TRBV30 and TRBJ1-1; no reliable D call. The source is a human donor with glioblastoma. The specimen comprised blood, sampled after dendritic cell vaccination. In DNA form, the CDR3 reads TGTGCCTGGAGTCCATTGTGGAACACTGAAGCTTTCTTT. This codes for CAWSPLWNTEAFF. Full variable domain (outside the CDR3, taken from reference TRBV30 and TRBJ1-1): SQTIHQWPATLVQPVGSPLSLECTVEGTSNPNLYWYRQAAGRGLQLLFYSVGIGQISSEVPQNLSASRPQDRQFILSSKKLLLSDSGFYLCAWSPLWNTEAFFGQGTRLTVV.